This is a list of T cell receptor beta chains from one sample in a study of blood T cell repertoires in COVID-19. Some clones are missing from TCRdb's copy, which holds only in-frame ones; the method was immunoSEQ multiplex PCR. The table shows about 230,000 clones, with about 87% occurring only once. The sample comprised PBMCs or T cells enriched from blood (not recorded which). The origin of the receptors is a woman aged 40 to 49 with acute COVID-19. Each CDR3 is given with its conserved first and last residue. D genes are given only for firm matches. Clone size is given for some rows only: seen once, a few or many times, or a class if the clone is expanded.

d_call clone_size j_call v_call cdr3_aa cdr3_nt
TRBD2 . TRBJ2-6 TRBV5-1 CASSLAGTSGPSGANVLTF TGCGCCAGCAGCTTGGCGGGGACTAGCGGCCCCTCTGGGGCCAACGTCCTGACTTTC
. . TRBJ1-2 TRBV10-1 CASSESLRDGYTF TGCGCCAGCAGTGAGTCTTTACGGGATGGCTACACCTTC
. . TRBJ1-1 TRBV18 CASSPQRQSGENTEAFF TGTGCCAGCTCACCCCAAAGGCAGTCGGGGGAGAACACTGAAGCTTTCTTT
TRBD1 few TRBJ2-3 TRBV29-1 CSAPGQGAGTQYF TGCAGCGCCCCGGGACAGGGGGCCGGTACGCAGTATTTT
. . TRBJ1-2 TRBV11-2 CASSRAGGYGYTF TGTGCCAGCAGTCGCGCGGGCGGCTATGGCTACACCTTC
TRBD2 . TRBJ2-3 TRBV7-9 CASSPRSGRGAYTDTQYF TGTGCCAGCAGCCCCCGTTCTGGGCGGGGGGCCTATACAGATACGCAGTATTTT
TRBD2 . TRBJ2-5 TRBV5-1 CASSGGGVQETQYF TGCGCCAGCAGCGGCGGGGGGGTGCAAGAGACCCAGTACTTC
. few TRBJ1-1 TRBV2 CASSYMQGNTEAFF TGTGCCAGCAGTTACATGCAGGGGAACACTGAAGCTTTCTTT
TRBD1 many TRBJ1-2 TRBV6-2/TRBV6-3 CASSYGQGRNGYTF TGTGCCAGCAGTTACGGACAGGGAAGGAATGGCTACACCTTC
. . TRBJ2-3 TRBV7-8 CASSLIRSTQYF TGTGCCAGCAGCTTGATTAGGAGTACGCAGTATTTT
. . TRBJ1-5 TRBV3-1/TRBV3-2 CASSQEHARRQPQHF TGTGCCAGCAGCCAGGAACATGCCAGGCGTCAGCCCCAGCATTTT
. . TRBJ1-2 TRBV9 CASSPQRETGPWGYTF TGTGCCAGCAGCCCACAAAGGGAGACAGGTCCCTGGGGCTACACCTTC
TRBD1 many TRBJ1-1 TRBV29-1 CSVLGTGGGSGLVGTFF TGCAGCGTTTTGGGAACAGGGGGCGGGAGCGGGCTTGTCGGAACTTTCTTT
. . TRBJ2-1 TRBV7-7 CASSPGGPSNEQFF TGTGCTAGCAGCCCCGGAGGGCCTTCGAATGAGCAGTTCTTC
. once TRBJ2-1 TRBV29-1 CSVQGSSYNEQFF TGCAGCGTTCAGGGTAGCTCCTACAATGAGCAGTTCTTC
TRBD2 . TRBJ2-7 TRBV15 CATSRDKAGRGEQYF TGTGCCACCAGCAGAGATAAGGCAGGGAGGGGCGAGCAGTACTTC
. . TRBJ2-7 TRBV10-2 CASTRGGSYEQYF TGCGCCAGCACCCGAGGAGGGTCCTACGAGCAGTACTTC
. . TRBJ2-3 TRBV12-3/TRBV12-4 CASSLNYYTQYF TGTGCCAGCAGTTTAAACTATTATACGCAGTATTTT
TRBD2 . TRBJ2-1 TRBV5-4 CASSLGFVGGGPSYNEQFF TGTGCCAGCAGCTTGGGCTTCGTCGGGGGGGGCCCCTCCTACAATGAGCAGTTCTTC
. . TRBJ2-2 TRBV7-8 CANHINANTGELFF TGTGCCAACCACATTAACGCGAACACCGGGGAGCTGTTTTTT
TRBD1 . TRBJ1-6 TRBV30 CAWSESVGGGTGGFNSPLHF TGTGCCTGGAGTGAGAGCGTGGGAGGCGGGACAGGGGGTTTTAATTCACCCCTCCACTTT
. . TRBJ1-1 TRBV6-2/TRBV6-3 CASSYSLSGAGTEAFF TGTGCCAGCAGTTACTCCCTAAGCGGGGCCGGCACTGAAGCTTTCTTT
TRBD1 . TRBJ1-3 TRBV7-2 CASSLAGQGNTIYF TGTGCCAGCAGCTTAGCAGGACAGGGGAACACCATATATTTT
TRBD2 . TRBJ2-7 TRBV7-2 CASSSSRGGRNEQYF TGTGCCAGCAGCTCCTCCCGGGGGGGGAGGAACGAGCAGTACTTC
. . TRBJ1-1 TRBV2 CASRLEPSTEAFF TGTGCCAGCAGGTTGGAGCCCAGCACTGAAGCTTTCTTT
. . TRBJ2-3 TRBV5-6 CASSRDSDTQYF TGTGCCAGCAGCAGGGACTCAGATACGCAGTATTTT
. . TRBJ1-1 TRBV11-2 CASRGQLNTEAFF TGTGCCAGCAGAGGACAGCTGAACACTGAAGCTTTCTTT
TRBD1 . TRBJ1-2 TRBV7-8 CASSPWTGERYGYTF TGTGCCAGCAGCCCATGGACAGGGGAACGCTATGGCTACACCTTC
TRBD1 . TRBJ2-2 TRBV15 CATSRDPTGSNTGELFF TGTGCCACCAGCAGAGATCCGACAGGGTCGAACACCGGGGAGCTGTTTTTT
TRBD1 . TRBJ2-7 TRBV6-2/TRBV6-3 CASSSRDRRFYEQYF TGTGCCAGCAGTAGCCGGGACAGGAGATTCTACGAGCAGTACTTC
TRBD1 . TRBJ2-7 TRBV11-2 CASSLALSGTGTYEQYF TGTGCCAGCAGCTTAGCTCTTTCGGGGACAGGGACCTACGAGCAGTACTTC
. . TRBJ1-2 TRBV28 CASSAGGNYGYTF TGTGCCAGCAGCGCGGGGGGGAACTATGGCTACACCTTC
TRBD2 once TRBJ2-1 TRBV9 CASSARGTSGRIEQFF TGTGCCAGCAGCGCCAGAGGGACTAGCGGGAGAATTGAGCAGTTCTTC
. . TRBJ1-1 TRBV7-2 CASSLVRAEAFF TGTGCCAGCAGCTTAGTCAGGGCCGAAGCTTTCTTT
TRBD1 . TRBJ1-1 TRBV2 CASSERQGGMNTEAFF TGTGCCAGCAGTGAGAGACAGGGTGGCATGAACACTGAAGCTTTCTTT
. . TRBJ1-6 TRBV4-3 CASSQAWQGNSPLHF TGCGCCAGCAGCCAAGCATGGCAGGGCAATTCACCCCTCCACTTT
TRBD1 . TRBJ1-5 TRBV18 CASSRDRGPNQPQHF TGTGCCAGCTCACGGGACAGGGGCCCTAATCAGCCCCAGCATTTT
TRBD1 . TRBJ1-2 TRBV7-9 CASSAFTGVDYGYTF TGTGCCAGCAGCGCCTTTACAGGGGTCGACTATGGCTACACCTTC
. once TRBJ2-1 TRBV25-1 CASSQITSSYNEQFF TGTGCCAGCAGTCAAATAACGAGCTCCTACAATGAGCAGTTCTTC